Shown below are 14 T cell receptor beta chains from a single sample sequenced in a study of CD8+ T cells in alopecia areata. Treatment specified: oral pan-JAK inhibitor, 5-10 mg twice daily. In each case, RNA was isolated and then reverse transcribed into cDNA as the sequencing template. The table came from immunoSEQ multiplex PCR; TCRdb's copy has only in-frame clones and leaves some out. The sample lists roughly 120,000 clones, approximately 53% occurring once. Sequencing was performed on CD4+ T cells sorted from blood, taken at week 4, from a patient treated with tofacitinib. Source of these receptors: a human donor with alopecia areata.

This clone was recorded a few times. The same CDR3 is also encoded by other DNA sequences in this sample. The chain recombines TRBV5-1 with TRBJ1-1; D gene ambiguous. CDR3 length equals 13 residues. The V gene's germline CDR1 is SGHRS and CDR2 YFSETQ. Between the trimmed V and J ends, which lost 0 bases and 1 base, there was a span of 4 bases. DNA of the CDR3: TGCGCCAGCAGCTTGGATACGAACACTGAAGCTTTCTTT. It translates to CASSLDTNTEAFF.

This clone was seen a handful of times. The genes are TRBV5-1 and TRBJ1-2, with unresolved D. Germline values: CDR1 SGHRS, CDR2 YFSETQ. The V gene lost 4 bases and the J gene lost 2 bases, with 15 bases spanning the gap. This CDR3 comprises 15 residues. CDR3 bases: TGCGCCAGCAGCCCCGGTCACGACCGAAACTATGGCTACACCTTC. This encodes CASSPGHDRNYGYTF.

J is TRBJ2-5 and V is TRBV30; D is possibly TRBD1 (6 bases). The J call may be wrong; the DNA end is better matched by TRBJ2-7. The CDR3 extends over 14 amino acids. From germline, CDR1 is GTSNPN and CDR2 SVGIG (reference sequence). The CDR3 sequence: CASSPPTRGGEQYF. DNA for the CDR3: TGTGCCAGCAGCCCTCCGACCAGGGGCGGCGAGCAGTACTTC.

This clone was observed a handful of times. V gene TRBV6-6 combines with J gene TRBJ2-5; 11 bases map to TRBD2. This CDR3 has 14 residues. Trimming cost V 5 bases and J 5 bases; bases outside gene matches: 4. Germline values: CDR1 MNHNY, CDR2 SVGAGI (reference sequence). This chain's CDR3 is CASSIRLAGETQYF. For the CDR3, the DNA is TGTGCCAGCAGTATACGACTAGCGGGGGAGACCCAGTACTTC.

The rearrangement joins TRBV5-1 to TRBJ2-4, with D possibly being TRBD1 (5 bases). The CDR3 sequence is 19 residues long. Germline CDR1 and CDR2: SGHRS and YFSETQ. With 0 bases removed from V and 0 bases from J, the gap between germline ends came to 19 bases. The CDR3 DNA is TGCGCCAGCAGCTTGGAAGCTGGAAGGACACTACTAGCCAAAAACATTCAGTACTTC. The encoded protein is CASSLEAGRTLLAKNIQYF. Based on the CDR3 plus reference TRBV5-1 and TRBJ2-4, the full variable domain is KAGVTQTPRYLIKTRGQQVTLSCSPISGHRSVSWYQQTPGQGLQFLFEYFSETQRNKGNFPGRFSGRQFSNSRSEMNVSTLELGDSALYLCASSLEAGRTLLAKNIQYFGAGTRLSVL.

There are a few counts of this clone. V usage is TRBV20-1 and J usage is TRBJ1-4, with D unclear. The germline CDR1 and CDR2 sequences are DFQATT and SNEGSKA (reference sequence). The germline V and J ends were trimmed by 3 bases and 8 bases, with 7 bases remaining between them. CDR3 length: 11 residues. In nucleotides, the CDR3 is TGCAGTGCTAGTTTAAGGGAAAAACTGTTTTTT. It encodes CSASLREKLFF.

The CDR3 is CASSLIRGTEAFF. The CDR3 DNA reads as TGTGCCAGCAGCTTGATACGGGGCACTGAAGCTTTCTTT. The chain recombines TRBV5-6 with TRBJ1-1; D is uncertain. Trimming left V 1 base short and J 4 bases short, with 8 bases between. This CDR3 has 13 amino acids. The germline V gene has CDR1 SGHDT and CDR2 YYEEEE.

This chain joins TRBV7-3 and TRBJ2-3; D gene uncertain. The V and J ends lost 1 base and 4 bases respectively, with 6 bases between them. Germline V gene data show CDR1 as SGHTA and CDR2 as FQGTGA. The CDR3 covers 13 residues. The CDR3 here is CASSLMGPDTQYF. CDR3 DNA sequence: TGTGCCAGCAGCTTAATGGGTCCAGATACGCAGTATTTT.

J is TRBJ2-1 and V is TRBV4-2; TRBD1 might be the D (8 bases). CDR1 and CDR2 from the germline V gene are LGHNA and YNFKEQ. The CDR3 loop spans 16 amino acids. V dropped 0 bases and J dropped 6 bases, with 15 bases sitting between them. The CDR3 sequence is CASSQEAGQARNEQFF. The CDR3 bases are TGTGCCAGCAGCCAAGAAGCGGGACAGGCTCGCAATGAGCAGTTCTTC.

This clone was seen many times. The J gene is TRBJ2-6, the V gene TRBV19; D gene unclear. Germline V lookup: CDR1 LNHDA, CDR2 SQIVND (reference sequence). This CDR3 is 12 amino acids long. V lost 5 bases, J lost 4 bases, and 3 bases lay in between. Here the CDR3 reads CASSPGANVLTF. The CDR3 nucleotides read TGTGCCAGTAGTCCCGGGGCCAACGTCCTGACTTTC. Drawing the rest from reference TRBV19 and TRBJ2-6, the complete variable domain is DGGITQSPKYLFRKEGQNVTLSCEQNLNHDAMYWYRQDPGQGLRLIYYSQIVNDFQKGDIAEGYSVSREKKESFPLTVTSAQKNPTAFYLCASSPGANVLTFGAGSRLTVL.

A note on this clone: The junction differs from germline at one of its ends, possibly a read error. This chain uses TRBV7-7 with TRBJ2-5, with TRBD2 as a possible D gene (6 bases). There are 16 residues in the CDR3. CDR1 is SSHAT, CDR2 FNYEAQ, per germline (reference sequence). DNA of the CDR3: TGTGCTAGCAGCTTTTCTCAGGGAGAGCGGGCGGAGACCCAGTACTTC. As protein: CASSFSQGERAETQYF.

The chain is built from TRBV27 and TRBJ2-7; TRBD2 is a possible D gene (7 bases). Germline CDR1 and CDR2: MNHEY and SMNVEV (reference sequence). The CDR3 sequence is 16 residues long. The germline V and J ends were trimmed by 7 bases and 2 bases, with 21 bases remaining between them. In DNA, the CDR3 is TGTGCCAGCATTAAGGGTACCGGGGGGCAAACCTACGAGCAGTACTTC. Protein: CASIKGTGGQTYEQYF.

This clone occurred a few times. This chain connects TRBV5-1 to TRBJ1-1, with D maybe TRBD1 (5 bases). Trimming took off 1 base at V and 6 bases at J, with 13 bases between the two ends. This CDR3 has 14 amino acids. CDR1 is SGHRS, CDR2 YFSETQ, per germline. CDR3 in amino acids: CASSLLRGSAEAFF. The DNA of the CDR3 is TGCGCCAGCAGCTTGCTACGGGGCTCGGCTGAAGCTTTCTTT.

The chain couples TRBV29-1 to TRBJ2-5; 7 bases match TRBD1. This CDR3 spans 12 amino acids. CDR1 and CDR2 (germline): SQVTM, ANQGSEA. Trimming at V came to 6 bases and at J to 2 bases, leaving 3 bases not matched to a gene. The CDR3 loop is CSVGTAQETQYF. In nucleotides, the CDR3 is TGCAGCGTCGGGACAGCTCAAGAGACCCAGTACTTC.